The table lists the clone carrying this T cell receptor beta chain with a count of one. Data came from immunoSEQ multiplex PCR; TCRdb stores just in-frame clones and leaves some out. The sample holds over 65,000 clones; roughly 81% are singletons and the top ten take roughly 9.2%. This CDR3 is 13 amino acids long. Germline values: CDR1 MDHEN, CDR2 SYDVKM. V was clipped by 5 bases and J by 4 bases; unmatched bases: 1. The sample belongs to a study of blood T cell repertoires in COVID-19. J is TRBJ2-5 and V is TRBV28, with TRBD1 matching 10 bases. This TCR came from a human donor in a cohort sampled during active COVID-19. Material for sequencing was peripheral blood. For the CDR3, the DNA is TGTGCCAGCAGTAGGGACAGGGGAGAGACCCAGTACTTC. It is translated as CASSRDRGETQYF.